This entry lists 21 T cell receptor beta chains sequenced from one sample in a study of cytomegalovirus exposure and HLA in healthy donors. The PCR was carried out with 60 Vbeta primers and 13 Jbeta primers. The table came from immunoSEQ multiplex PCR; TCRdb's copy has only in-frame clones and leaves some out. Among roughly 160,000 clones listed, roughly 85% were seen once. Sequenced input: PBMCs. The receptors were sampled from a young man in good health and CMV-seropositive.

V gene TRBV10-2 combines with J gene TRBJ2-2, with 8 bases matching TRBD2. V dropped 8 bases and J dropped 8; count of bases not matched to a gene: 7. CDR3 length: 13 residues. Germline CDR1 WSHSY, CDR2 SAAADI. CDR3 in amino acids: CASELAESGELFF. The CDR3 nucleotides read TGCGCCAGCGAACTAGCGGAATCGGGGGAGCTGTTTTTT.

The chain couples TRBV7-2 to TRBJ1-4, with 7 nucleotides matching TRBD1. Germline CDR1 reads SGHTA; CDR2 reads FQGNSA. The CDR3 is 16 amino acids. J lost 2 bases, V lost 5 bases, and 8 bases had no gene match. The CDR3 nucleotides read TGTGCCAGCAGCCTAAGTTCGACAGGGACTAATGAAAAACTGTTTTTT. This translates into CASSLSSTGTNEKLFF.

This clone was detected only a few times. The gene calls are TRBV5-6 and TRBJ2-7; D might be TRBD2 (6 bases). V lost 6 bases, J lost 9 bases, and 25 bases lay in between. The V gene's germline CDR1 is SGHDT and CDR2 YYEEEE. This CDR3 has 15 residues. CDR3 in amino acids: CASTSQGTLLRGQYF. The CDR3 region has the DNA TGTGCCAGCACCTCCCAAGGGACTCTCCTACGAGGGCAGTACTTC.

This rearrangement joins TRBV18 to TRBJ2-1; 10 bases agree with TRBD2. V trimming: 4 bases; J trimming: 3 bases; junction bases outside the gene matches: 3. This CDR3 contains 15 residues. Germline V gene data show CDR1 as KGHSH and CDR2 as LQKENI. The CDR3 reads CASSQREGHYNEQFF. CDR3 DNA: TGTGCCAGCTCACAGCGGGAGGGCCACTACAATGAGCAGTTCTTC. Full variable domain (missing parts from reference TRBV18 and TRBJ2-1): NAGVMQNPRHLVRRRGQEARLRCSPMKGHSHVYWYRQLPEEGLKFMVYLQKENIIDESGMPKERFSAEFPKEGPSILRIQQVVRGDSAAYFCASSQREGHYNEQFFGPGTRLTVL.

The chain links TRBV19 to TRBJ1-5, with 8 bases matching TRBD1. This CDR3 is built from 16 residues. Looked up from germline, CDR1 is LNHDA and CDR2 is SQIVND (reference sequence). V shed 5 bases and J 8 bases; nucleotides not matched to a gene: 14. The CDR3 here is CASSPLGTGRKKPQHF. The CDR3, as DNA: TGTGCCAGTAGTCCCTTAGGGACAGGTCGTAAGAAGCCCCAGCATTTT.

The chain recombines TRBV7-8 with TRBJ1-5; 7 nucleotides agree with TRBD1. Losses at the gene ends were 1 base for V and 1 base for J; bases not matched to a gene: 13. The CDR3 spans 19 residues. CDR1 and CDR2 from the germline V gene are SGHVS and FQNEAQ. For the CDR3, the DNA is TGTGCCAGCAGCTTAGACTTCGGGACAGCTATCATCAGCAATCAGCCCCAGCATTTT. Protein: CASSLDFGTAIISNQPQHF.

The V and J genes are TRBV4-1 and TRBJ2-1; 8 nucleotides line up with TRBD2. Unmatched junction bases numbered 4, after V lost 2 bases and J lost 4 bases. Per germline, CDR1 MGHRA and CDR2 YSYEKL. The CDR3 totals 15 residues. In DNA, the CDR3 is TGCGCCAGCAGCCAAACAGCGGGGGATTACAATGAGCAGTTCTTC. Protein product: CASSQTAGDYNEQFF.

The chain combines TRBV19 with TRBJ1-5; D is uncertain. Germline lookup yields CDR1 LNHDA and CDR2 SQIVND (reference sequence). This CDR3 has 14 amino acids. V gave up 2 bases and J gave up 4 bases, with 9 bases separating them. CDR3 sequence: CASSIWEINQPQHF. In nucleotides, the CDR3 is TGTGCCAGTAGTATATGGGAGATTAATCAGCCCCAGCATTTT.

This clone has a handful of counts. This chain connects TRBV30 to TRBJ1-1; D call uncertain. The ends were cut back, 2 bases at V and 3 bases at J, with 10 bases in the middle. CDR1 and CDR2 from the germline V gene are GTSNPN and SVGIG (reference sequence). There are 13 residues in the CDR3. The CDR3, as DNA: TGTGCCTGGAGTTCAACGGTACACACTGAAGCTTTCTTT. Its translation: CAWSSTVHTEAFF.

This chain uses TRBV4-2 with TRBJ1-5; D possibly corresponds to TRBD1 (5 bases). V was shortened by 5 bases and J by 5 bases, with 16 bases between the two germline ends. This CDR3 comprises 15 residues. CDR1 LGHNA and CDR2 YNFKEQ come from the germline V gene. The CDR3 protein is CASSYATGVDQPQHF. The DNA for the CDR3 is TGTGCCAGCAGCTACGCAACGGGGGTGGATCAGCCCCAGCATTTT.

This chain connects TRBV30 to TRBJ2-2; 8 bases agree with TRBD2. V lost 7 bases, J lost 4 bases, and 8 bases stayed unmatched. CDR3 size: 14 residues. Looked up from germline, CDR1 is GTSNPN and CDR2 is SVGIG (reference sequence). The CDR3 DNA is TGTGCCTTCGACGGGACTAGAGTCACCGGGGAGCTGTTTTTT. Its translation: CAFDGTRVTGELFF.

This chain uses TRBV19 with TRBJ1-1, with no clear D. The V end lost 5 bases, the J end lost 1 base, and 14 bases lay between the germline ends. The CDR3 has 15 amino acids. The germline gives CDR1 LNHDA, CDR2 SQIVND (reference sequence). The CDR3 region has the DNA TGTGCCAGTAGTCCTGGGAGAGGTAGGAACACTGAAGCTTTCTTT. It translates to CASSPGRGRNTEAFF.

This clone has just a few counts. This chain joins TRBV19 and TRBJ2-3; possibly TRBD2 for D (6 bases). Trimming left V 6 bases short and J 1 base short, with 14 bases between. Germline CDR1 is LNHDA and CDR2 is SQIVND (reference sequence). The CDR3 extends over 15 amino acids. The CDR3 region has the DNA TGTGCCAGTAGGGCACCGGGACTCCGCACAGATACGCAGTATTTT. It codes for CASRAPGLRTDTQYF.

The rearrangement uses TRBV11-3 and TRBJ2-5; 11 nucleotides align to TRBD2. The V and J ends lost 3 bases and 0 bases, in that order; junction bases with no gene match: 6. CDR3 length: 17 residues. The V gene's germline CDR1 is SGHNT and CDR2 YENEEA. The CDR3 bases are TGTGCCAGCAGCTTGGGGTTAGCGGGGGGGTACCAAGAGACCCAGTACTTC. Protein sequence: CASSLGLAGGYQETQYF. Variable domain in full (rest from reference TRBV11-3 and TRBJ2-5): EAGVVQSPRYKIIEKKQPVAFWCNPISGHNTLYWYLQNLGQGPELLIRYENEEAVDDSQLPKDRFSAERLKGVDSTLKIQPAELGDSAVYLCASSLGLAGGYQETQYFGPGTRLLVL.

The chain carries TRBV6-6 and TRBJ1-2, with 10 nucleotides matching TRBD1. Germline loops: CDR1 MNHNY, CDR2 SVGAGI (reference sequence). Trimming at V came to 6 bases and at J to 8 bases, leaving 6 bases not matched to a gene. This CDR3 spans 13 amino acids. The DNA for the CDR3 is TGTGCCAGCAGCCTCGACAGGGGGCGCGGCTACACCTTC. It codes for CASSLDRGRGYTF.

The chain has TRBV6-5 and TRBJ1-2; perhaps TRBD1 as D (5 bases). The CDR3 has 13 amino acids. Trimming shortened V by 10 bases and J by 8 bases, and 20 bases separated the two germline ends. The germline CDR1 and CDR2 sequences are MNHEY and SVGAGI. This CDR3 reads CAIHPGGAAGYTF. CDR3 in DNA: TGTGCCATCCACCCGGGAGGGGCGGCCGGCTACACCTTC.

This sequence joins TRBV5-4 and TRBJ2-3; D not certain. The CDR3 has 12 residues. Germline CDR1 SGHNT, CDR2 YYREEE (reference sequence). V lost 2 bases to trimming and J lost 8 bases, with 9 bases between them. CDR3 in DNA: TGTGCCAGCAGCTTAGATAGAGCTACGCAGTATTTT. This sequence encodes CASSLDRATQYF.

This clone was observed a few times. V is TRBV6-5 and J is TRBJ1-1, with D perhaps matching TRBD1 (6 bases). This CDR3 is 13 amino acids long. Germline assignment: CDR1 MNHEY and CDR2 SVGAGI. The V end was cut by 7 bases, the J end by 4 bases, with 13 bases between. CDR3 nucleotide sequence: TGTGCCAGCAACTACCAGGGGACCACTGAAGCTTTCTTT. Translation: CASNYQGTTEAFF.

The CDR3 bases are TGTGCCAGCAGCCCAAGCCGTAAGAACACCGGGGAGCTGTTTTTT. This gives the protein CASSPSRKNTGELFF. The V call is TRBV13, the J call TRBJ2-2; D ambiguous. The germline V gene encodes CDR1 PRHDT and CDR2 FYEKMQ (reference sequence). Deletions cut 5 bases from V and 1 base from J, with 11 bases between. The CDR3 runs to 15 residues.

This chain uses TRBV7-8 with TRBJ2-1; TRBD2 matches at 9 bases. The trim removed 0 bases at V and 7 bases at J, leaving 7 bases unmatched. CDR3 length: 16 residues. CDR1 is SGHVS, CDR2 FQNEAQ, per germline. This CDR3 reads CASSLALGGRGNEQFF. The CDR3 DNA reads TGTGCCAGCAGCTTAGCGCTGGGCGGGAGGGGAAATGAGCAGTTCTTC.

The chain uses TRBV4-3 and TRBJ1-1, with D possibly matching TRBD1 (5 bases). The ends were cut back, 0 bases at V and 6 bases at J, with 11 bases in the middle. In germline, CDR1 is LGHNA, CDR2 YSLEER. The CDR3 is made up of 14 amino acids. CDR3 region: CASSQDGGLAEAFF. In DNA, the CDR3 is TGCGCCAGCAGCCAAGACGGGGGTTTAGCTGAAGCTTTCTTT.